Listed here are 15 T cell receptor beta chains from one sample, sequenced in a study of blood T cell repertoires in COVID-19. Sequencing used immunoSEQ multiplex PCR; TCRdb keeps in-frame clones, though not all of them. The sample shows approximately 120,000 clones, about 83% of them seen only once. Sequencing used peripheral blood. These receptors all stem from a human donor in a cohort sampled during active COVID-19.

This clone was found once. The chain links TRBV10-3 to TRBJ1-1; D possibly corresponds to TRBD1 (6 bases). Germline CDR1 ENHRY, CDR2 SYGVKD. Trimming shortened V by 4 bases and J by 4 bases, and 10 bases separated the two germline ends. The CDR3 has 13 amino acids. CDR3 in DNA: TGTGCCATCAGTGCTCAGGGGAGCACTGAAGCTTTCTTT. It encodes CAISAQGSTEAFF.

The chain recombines TRBV28 with TRBJ2-7, with TRBD1 matching 11 bases. Trimming at V came to 3 bases and at J to 6 bases, leaving 4 bases not matched to a gene. There are 14 residues in the CDR3. Germline V gene sequence: CDR1 MDHEN, CDR2 SYDVKM. The CDR3 reads CASSFMDRGREQYF. CDR3 sequence (DNA): TGTGCCAGCAGTTTTATGGACAGGGGGCGCGAGCAGTACTTC.

J is TRBJ2-1 and V is TRBV4-1; TRBD2 matches at 8 bases. With V trimmed by 1 base and J by 0 bases, 20 bases remained unmatched. This CDR3 region has 22 residues. Per the germline V gene, CDR1 is MGHRA and CDR2 is YSYEKL. The CDR3 DNA sequence: TGCGCCAGCAGCCAAGGGAAGTTTACGACTAGCGCCCTACTACCCTCCTACAATGAGCAGTTCTTC. It specifies CASSQGKFTTSALLPSYNEQFF.

The V gene is TRBV6-5, the J gene TRBJ2-1; TRBD1 agrees at 8 bases. Germline lookup yields CDR1 MNHEY and CDR2 SVGAGI. The CDR3 consists of 15 residues. The trim removed 5 bases at V and 0 bases at J, leaving 3 bases unmatched. The CDR3 sequence is CASSTDRGSYNEQFF. For the CDR3, the DNA is TGTGCCAGCAGTACCGACAGGGGCTCCTACAATGAGCAGTTCTTC.

The gene calls are TRBV14 and TRBJ2-5; D is uncertain. The CDR3 length is 15 residues. Germline V gene lookup returns CDR1 SGHDN and CDR2 FVKESK. The V end was cut by 0 bases, the J end by 5 bases, with 13 bases between. CDR3 protein: CASSQDLLPGETQYF. The CDR3 DNA follows: TGTGCCAGCAGCCAAGATCTCCTACCCGGGGAGACCCAGTACTTC.

This chain links TRBV14 with TRBJ1-3; D unclear. Per germline, CDR1 SGHDN and CDR2 FVKESK. The CDR3 has 12 amino acids. V was cut by 6 bases and J by 4 bases, with 7 bases left in between. The DNA of the CDR3 is TGTGCCAGCAGGGACTGGGGAAACACCATATATTTT. This gives the protein CASRDWGNTIYF.

This clone was found a few times. The chain uses TRBV5-1 and TRBJ2-1, with TRBD2 as a possible D gene (6 bases). The CDR3 extends over 15 amino acids. In germline, CDR1 is SGHRS, CDR2 YFSETQ. Trimming took 0 bases from V and 8 from J, leaving 15 bases between them. This CDR3 reads CASSLAGTLKDEQFF. CDR3 bases: TGCGCCAGCAGCTTGGCCGGGACTTTGAAAGATGAGCAGTTCTTC.

The V gene is TRBV5-6, the J gene TRBJ1-6; D perhaps matches TRBD1 (6 bases). Germline V CDR1 and CDR2: SGHDT, YYEEEE. With 0 bases removed from V and 6 bases from J, the gap between germline ends came to 13 bases. The CDR3 is 16 residues long. The chain's CDR3 is CASSLVQQGTNSPLHF. DNA for the CDR3: TGTGCCAGCAGCTTGGTACAGCAGGGGACTAATTCACCCCTCCACTTT.

The V and J genes are TRBV6-2 or TRBV6-3 and TRBJ2-2; D is ambiguous. The CDR3 sequence is 12 residues long. V shed 4 bases and J shed 3 bases, with 3 bases lying between them. Germline V lookup: CDR1 MNHEY, CDR2 SVGEGT. CDR3 amino acids: CASSSYTGELFF. As DNA, the CDR3 is TGTGCCAGCAGTTCCTACACCGGGGAGCTGTTTTTT.

The rearrangement links TRBV4-1 to TRBJ2-1, with 8 bases lining up with TRBD2. The ends lost 1 base at V and 0 bases at J; junction bases unmatched: 5. Germline assignment: CDR1 MGHRA and CDR2 YSYEKL. The CDR3 sequence is 17 residues long. The CDR3 nucleotides are TGCGCCAGCAGCCAAGTAGGGAGCGGGAGCTCCTACAATGAGCAGTTCTTC. Translated: CASSQVGSGSSYNEQFF.

The chain links TRBV20-1 to TRBJ2-5; 10 bases fit TRBD1. This CDR3 is built from 18 residues. V lost 3 bases to trimming and J lost 1 base; unmatched junction nucleotides: 14. In germline, CDR1 is DFQATT, CDR2 SNEGSKA (reference sequence). The CDR3 DNA reads as TGCAGTGCTAGTGGGGGGGGCCCGGGACAGGGGCGCCAAGAGACCCAGTACTTC. Its protein is CSASGGGPGQGRQETQYF.

The chain couples TRBV18 to TRBJ2-2, with no clear D. CDR1 KGHSH and CDR2 LQKENI come from the germline V gene. The CDR3 totals 14 residues. Trimming shortened V by 4 bases and J by 2 bases, and 8 bases separated the two germline ends. CDR3 in amino acids: CASSQTLNTGELFF. CDR3 bases: TGTGCCAGCTCACAGACACTTAACACCGGGGAGCTGTTTTTT.

This rearrangement joins TRBV7-3 to TRBJ1-1, with D perhaps TRBD1 (5 bases). The germline V gene encodes CDR1 SGHTA and CDR2 FQGTGA. This CDR3 is built from 14 residues. V dropped 5 bases and J dropped 3 bases, with 13 bases sitting between them. In nucleotides, the CDR3 is TGTGCCAGCAGCCTTGCTGGACAAGACACTGAAGCTTTCTTT. It codes for CASSLAGQDTEAFF.

CDR3 protein: CASSLSGGGYTF. The DNA of the CDR3 is TGTGCCAGCAGTTTGAGCGGGGGTGGCTACACCTTC. The chain links TRBV28 to TRBJ1-2; tentative D call: TRBD1 (5 bases). The germline V and J ends were trimmed by 3 bases and 7 bases, with 9 bases remaining between them. In germline, CDR1 is MDHEN, CDR2 SYDVKM. CDR3 length: 12 residues.

The genes are TRBV5-6 and TRBJ2-5; 11 bases fit TRBD1. V lost 1 base, J lost 0 bases, and 2 bases stayed unmatched. The CDR3 has 16 residues. Germline assignment: CDR1 SGHDT and CDR2 YYEEEE. Written as DNA, the CDR3 is TGTGCCAGCAGCTTGTGGGACAGGGGGTACCAAGAGACCCAGTACTTC. Residues: CASSLWDRGYQETQYF.